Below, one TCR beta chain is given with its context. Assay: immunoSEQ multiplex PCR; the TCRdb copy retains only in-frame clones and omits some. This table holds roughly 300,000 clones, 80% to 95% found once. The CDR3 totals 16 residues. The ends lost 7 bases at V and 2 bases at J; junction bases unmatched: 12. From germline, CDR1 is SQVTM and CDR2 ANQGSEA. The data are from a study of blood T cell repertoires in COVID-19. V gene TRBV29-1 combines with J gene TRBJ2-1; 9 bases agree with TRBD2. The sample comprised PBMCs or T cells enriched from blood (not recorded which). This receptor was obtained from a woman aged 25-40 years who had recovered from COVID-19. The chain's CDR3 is CSADSPTSGAYNEQFF. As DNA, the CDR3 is TGCAGCGCCGATTCTCCGACTAGCGGTGCCTACAATGAGCAGTTCTTC.